The 8 T cell receptor beta chains below were found in one sample sequenced in a study of CD8+ T cells in alopecia areata. RNA was isolated and reverse transcribed to cDNA, the sequencing template. The protocol was immunoSEQ multiplex PCR, while the TCRdb copy is restricted to in-frame clones and leaves out a portion. The table lists 270,000 or so clones, over 45% of them singletons, with roughly 1.8% in the top ten. The treatment was: oral pan-JAK inhibitor, 5-10 mg twice daily. The specimen was CD4+ T cells sorted from blood, collected at week 24, from a patient treated with tofacitinib. The origin of the receptors is a human donor with alopecia areata.

This rearrangement joins TRBV19 to TRBJ2-5, with 8 bases lining up with TRBD1. The CDR3 extends over 13 amino acids. Looked up from germline, CDR1 is LNHDA and CDR2 is SQIVND (reference sequence). V lost 6 bases to trimming and J lost 4 bases; unmatched junction nucleotides: 4. The CDR3 sequence is CASSGQGGETQYF. For the CDR3, the DNA is TGTGCCAGTAGCGGACAGGGAGGAGAGACCCAGTACTTC.

The V and J genes are TRBV6-1 and TRBJ1-1; D not certain. V lost 8 bases to trimming and J lost 4 bases, with 8 bases between them. The CDR3 totals 11 residues. The V gene's germline CDR1 is MNHNS and CDR2 SASEGT. The CDR3 nucleotides are TGTGCCAGCTCAGTGGTCACTGAAGCTTTCTTT. Translated: CASSVVTEAFF.

The CDR3 coding sequence is TGTGCTAGTGGACTCGGACAGGGACCGGATGGCTACACCTTC. Translated: CASGLGQGPDGYTF. J is TRBJ1-2 and V is TRBV12-5, with 8 bases matching TRBD1. Germline V CDR1 and CDR2: LGHNT, FRNRAP. CDR3 length: 14 amino acids. V shed 6 bases and J 6 bases; nucleotides not matched to a gene: 9.

This clone was picked up one time. V is TRBV30 and J is TRBJ1-2; the D gene is possibly TRBD1 (5 bases). Germline V gene data show CDR1 as GTSNPN and CDR2 as SVGIG (reference sequence). V shed 6 bases and J shed 4 bases, with 15 bases lying between them. This CDR3 contains 13 residues. The CDR3 sequence: CACAQEGRYGYTF. CDR3 in DNA: TGTGCCTGCGCCCAGGAGGGGCGCTATGGCTACACCTTC.

The chain links TRBV7-6 to TRBJ2-7; D not certain. Trimming left V 0 bases short and J 3 bases short, with 6 bases between. The CDR3 is 13 amino acids. Germline V gene sequence: CDR1 SGHVS, CDR2 FNYEAQ. The CDR3 is CASSLAQFYEQYF. The CDR3 coding sequence is TGTGCCAGCAGCTTAGCTCAGTTCTACGAGCAGTACTTC.

The J gene is TRBJ1-6, the V gene TRBV25-1, with D maybe TRBD1 (5 bases). Germline CDR1 MGHDK, CDR2 SYGVNS. The CDR3 extends over 15 amino acids. V was clipped by 3 bases and J by 7 bases, with 13 bases between them. CDR3 DNA sequence: TGTGCCAGCAGTGACGGGACCCTGCTAAATTCACCCCTCCACTTT. It specifies CASSDGTLLNSPLHF.

V and J are TRBV29-1 and TRBJ2-5, with 8 bases matching TRBD2. V trimming: 7 bases; J trimming: 7 bases; junction bases outside the gene matches: 8. In germline, CDR1 is SQVTM, CDR2 ANQGSEA. The CDR3 covers 12 residues. The CDR3 sequence: CSATRSGGTQYF. In nucleotides, the CDR3 is TGCAGCGCCACACGCAGCGGGGGGACCCAGTACTTC. Full variable domain (remainder filled in from reference TRBV29-1 and TRBJ2-5): SAVISQKPSRDICQRGTSLTIQCQVDSQVTMMFWYRQQPGQSLTLIATANQGSEATYESGFVIDKFPISRPNLTFSTLTVSNMSPEDSSIYLCSATRSGGTQYFGPGTRLLVL.

The J gene is TRBJ2-7, the V gene TRBV18; tentative D call: TRBD2 (6 bases). In germline, CDR1 is KGHSH, CDR2 LQKENI. The CDR3 is 12 residues long. The V and J ends lost 4 bases and 7 bases respectively, with 11 bases between them. The chain's CDR3 is CASSRGDIEQYF. CDR3 coding DNA: TGTGCCAGCTCACGCGGGGATATAGAGCAGTACTTC.